This T cell receptor beta chain was recovered during a study of blood T cell repertoires in COVID-19. Study-level information: T cells, B-cell-depleted T cells, or PBMCs supplied cDNA or gDNA.

Using immunoSEQ multiplex PCR, the repertoire was profiled, and TCRdb retains in-frame clones only, with some absent. This sample carries around 40,000 clones, roughly nine tenths of them seen once, and the ten largest clones take around 8.1%. V shed 4 bases, J shed 7 bases, and the junction held 14 bases outside the gene matches. Germline values: CDR1 SGHTA, CDR2 FQGNSA. This CDR3 region has 17 residues. The gene calls are TRBV7-2 and TRBJ2-3; TRBD2 matches at 10 bases. Specimen: peripheral blood. This TCR was recovered from a man younger than 45 with active or convalescent COVID-19. The CDR3 is CASSYDRTGTSAYTQYF. As DNA, the CDR3 is TGTGCCAGCAGCTATGACAGGACCGGGACTAGCGCCTATACGCAGTATTTT.